The entry below describes one T cell receptor (beta chain). Libraries were prepared by immunoSEQ multiplex PCR; TCRdb keeps only in-frame clonotypes and omits some of them. This table holds under 100,000 clones, about 83% found once. Germline lookup yields CDR1 SQVTM and CDR2 ANQGSEA. The CDR3 has 13 residues. V lost 1 base and J lost 5, with 11 bases in between. The sample originates from a study of blood T cell repertoires in COVID-19. Specimen: peripheral blood. The rearrangement uses TRBV29-1 and TRBJ1-2, with TRBD1 as a possible D gene (5 bases). The clonotype comes from an older woman with acute or convalescent COVID-19. The chain's CDR3 is CSVEAQGLYGYTF. In DNA form, the CDR3 reads TGCAGCGTTGAAGCTCAGGGTTTGTATGGCTACACCTTC.